The rows below give T cell receptor beta chains drawn from one sample of a study of identical twins. One entry per CDR3 protein, called by TCRdb with MiXCR from the 5' RACE reads. The sample carries hundreds of thousands of distinct CDR3 sequences, 5.5% to 6.5% recorded once. The sample was naive T cells sorted from blood. The receptors shown here come from a man aged 18 to 35 in good health. Each CDR3 is given with its conserved first and last residue. Each record gives: clone size, J gene, V gene, D gene, CDR3 DNA, CDR3 protein. A D gene is named only where the DNA matches it firmly. Not all rows give a size; the values are once, few, many and, for expanded clones, a class.

>few|TRBJ2-1|TRBV25-1|TRBD2
TGTGCCAGCAGTACGGGACTAGCGGGTCACATAACCACCAATGAGCAGTTCTTC
CASSTGLAGHITTNEQFF
>many|TRBJ2-3|TRBV20-1|TRBD2
TGCAGTGCTAGAGTACCTAGCGGGAGGTACTTGACAGATACGCAGTATTTT
CSARVPSGRYLTDTQYF
>NA|TRBJ1-5|TRBV7-9|NA
TGTGCCAGCAGCTTAGAGGGGAAAGATCAGCCCCAGCATTTT
CASSLEGKDQPQHF
>many|TRBJ2-1|TRBV12-3/TRBV12-4|TRBD2
TGTGCCAGCAGTTTACCGAGCGGGGGGGTCAATGAGCAGTTCTTC
CASSLPSGGVNEQFF
>few|TRBJ2-1|TRBV7-8|NA
TGTGCCAGCAGCTTAAGCGGCTTATGGAATGAGCAGTTCTTC
CASSLSGLWNEQFF
>NA|TRBJ2-2|TRBV7-2|TRBD2
TGTGCCAGCAGCGCGGGGGGACTAGCAGGCACCGGGGAGCTGTTTTTT
CASSAGGLAGTGELFF
>NA|TRBJ2-5|TRBV6-5|NA
TGTGCCAGCAGTTACGGGCAGTACCAAGAGACCCAGTACTTC
CASSYGQYQETQYF
>many|TRBJ2-2|TRBV29-1|TRBD1
TGCAGCGTTGGGACAGGGGAATTCGGGGAGCTGTTTTTT
CSVGTGEFGELFF
>many|TRBJ1-5|TRBV12-3/TRBV12-4|NA
TGTGCCAGCAGTGACAGAGGCAATCAGCCCCAGCATTTT
CASSDRGNQPQHF
>many|TRBJ2-1|TRBV20-1|TRBD2
TGCAGTGCTAGAGATGGGACTAGCGGGAGTAATGAGCAGTTCTTC
CSARDGTSGSNEQFF
>NA|TRBJ1-1|TRBV20-1|NA
TGCAGTGCTAGTAAGGGTGTGGTTGGAGACACTGAAGCTTTCTTT
CSASKGVVGDTEAFF
>few|TRBJ1-1|TRBV5-1|TRBD1
TGCGCCAGCAGCCGACAGGGGACCGACACTGAAGCTTTCTTT
CASSRQGTDTEAFF
>few|TRBJ2-1|TRBV15|NA
TGTGCCACCAGCACCCCGCGTCGGCACAATGAGCAGTTCTTC
CATSTPRRHNEQFF
>NA|TRBJ2-1|TRBV27|NA
TGTGCCAGCAGTTTGAACCTGAACAATGAGCAGTTCTTC
CASSLNLNNEQFF
>few|TRBJ1-2|TRBV12-3/TRBV12-4|NA
TGTGCCAGCCACAGAATACCCTATGGCTACACCTTC
CASHRIPYGYTF
>NA|TRBJ2-5|TRBV5-5|TRBD1
TGTGCCAGCAGGGCGGGACAGGCCAAGACCCAGTACTTC
CASRAGQAKTQYF